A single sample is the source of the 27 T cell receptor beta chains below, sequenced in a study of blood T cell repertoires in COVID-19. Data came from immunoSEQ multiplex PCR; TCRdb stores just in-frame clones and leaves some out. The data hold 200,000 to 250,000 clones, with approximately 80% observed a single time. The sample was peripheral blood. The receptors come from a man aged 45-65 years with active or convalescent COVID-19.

The CDR3 sequence is CASTYQGAGGYTF. The CDR3 DNA reads as TGTGCCAGCACCTACCAAGGGGCTGGTGGCTACACCTTC. V and J are TRBV3-1 (or the pseudogene TRBV3-2) and TRBJ1-2; a weak D match, TRBD1 (5 bases). The CDR3 has 13 residues. Germline-derived CDR1 and CDR2 are LGHDT and YNNKEL (reference sequence). Trimming took 7 bases from V and 7 from J, leaving 16 bases between them.

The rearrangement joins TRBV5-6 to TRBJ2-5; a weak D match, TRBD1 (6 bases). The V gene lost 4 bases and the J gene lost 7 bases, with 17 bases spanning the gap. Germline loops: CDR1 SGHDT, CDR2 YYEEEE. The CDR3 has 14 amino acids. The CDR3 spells CASSPIGGVGTQYF. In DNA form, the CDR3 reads TGTGCCAGCAGCCCGATAGGGGGTGTCGGGACCCAGTACTTC.

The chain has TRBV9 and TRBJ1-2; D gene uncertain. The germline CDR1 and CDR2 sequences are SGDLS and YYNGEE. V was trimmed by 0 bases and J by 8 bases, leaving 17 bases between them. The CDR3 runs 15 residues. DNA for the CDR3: TGTGCCAGCAGCGTAGGAGGAGGAACAGAGCAAGGCTACACCTTC. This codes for CASSVGGGTEQGYTF. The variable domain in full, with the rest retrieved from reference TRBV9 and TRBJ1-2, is DSGVTQTPKHLITATGQRVTLRCSPRSGDLSVYWYQQSLDQGLQFLIQYYNGEERAKGNILERFSAQQFPDLHSELNLSSLELGDSALYFCASSVGGGTEQGYTFGSGTRLTVV.

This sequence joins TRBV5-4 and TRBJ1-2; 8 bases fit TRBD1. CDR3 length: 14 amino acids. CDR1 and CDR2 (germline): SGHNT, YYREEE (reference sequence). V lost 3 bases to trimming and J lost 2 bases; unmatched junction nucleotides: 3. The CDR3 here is CASSWQGANYGYTF. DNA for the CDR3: TGTGCCAGCAGCTGGCAGGGGGCCAACTATGGCTACACCTTC.

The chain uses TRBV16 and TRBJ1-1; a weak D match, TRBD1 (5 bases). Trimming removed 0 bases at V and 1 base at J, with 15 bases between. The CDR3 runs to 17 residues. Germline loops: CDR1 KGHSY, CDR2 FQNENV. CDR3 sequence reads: CASSQSRDVFSNTEAFF. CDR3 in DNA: TGTGCCAGCAGCCAATCGCGGGACGTCTTCTCGAACACTGAAGCTTTCTTT.

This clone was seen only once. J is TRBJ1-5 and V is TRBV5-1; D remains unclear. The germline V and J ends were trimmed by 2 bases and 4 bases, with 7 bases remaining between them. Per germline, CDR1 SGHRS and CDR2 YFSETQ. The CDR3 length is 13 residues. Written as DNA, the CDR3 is TGCGCCAGCAGCTTATCAGGTAATCAGCCCCAGCATTTT. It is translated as CASSLSGNQPQHF.

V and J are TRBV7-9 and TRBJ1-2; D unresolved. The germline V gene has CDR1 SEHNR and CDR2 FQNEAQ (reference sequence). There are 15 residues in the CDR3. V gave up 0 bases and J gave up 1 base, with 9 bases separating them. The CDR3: CASSLAYVSNYGYTF. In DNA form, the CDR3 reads TGTGCCAGCAGCTTAGCGTACGTCAGTAACTATGGCTACACCTTC.

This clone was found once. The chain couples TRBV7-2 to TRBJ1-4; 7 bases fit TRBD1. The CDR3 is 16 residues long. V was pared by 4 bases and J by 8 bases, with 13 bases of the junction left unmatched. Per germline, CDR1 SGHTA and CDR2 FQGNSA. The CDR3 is CASSSKGARRYEKLFF. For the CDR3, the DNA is TGTGCCAGCAGCTCCAAGGGGGCACGTAGGTACGAAAAACTGTTTTTT.

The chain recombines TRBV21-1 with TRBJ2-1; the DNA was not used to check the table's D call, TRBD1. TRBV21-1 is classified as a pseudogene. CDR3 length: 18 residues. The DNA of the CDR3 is TGTGCCAGCAGCAAAGTGGCTCTTCCGGGACAGGGTGCCCATGAGCAGTTCTTC. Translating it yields CASSKVALPGQGAHEQFF.

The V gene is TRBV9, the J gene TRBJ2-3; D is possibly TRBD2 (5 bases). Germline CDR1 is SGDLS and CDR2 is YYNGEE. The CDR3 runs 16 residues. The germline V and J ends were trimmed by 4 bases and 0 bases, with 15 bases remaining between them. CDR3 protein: CASSPHSRESTDTQYF. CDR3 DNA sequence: TGTGCCAGCAGCCCCCATAGTCGGGAAAGCACAGATACGCAGTATTTT.

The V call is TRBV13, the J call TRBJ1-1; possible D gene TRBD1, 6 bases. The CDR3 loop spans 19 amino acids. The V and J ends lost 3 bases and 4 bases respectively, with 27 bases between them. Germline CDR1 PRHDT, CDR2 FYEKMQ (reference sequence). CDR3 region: CASSFRPTTGNPRGTEAFF. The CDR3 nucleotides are TGTGCCAGCAGCTTTCGACCAACGACAGGAAATCCCAGAGGCACTGAAGCTTTCTTT.

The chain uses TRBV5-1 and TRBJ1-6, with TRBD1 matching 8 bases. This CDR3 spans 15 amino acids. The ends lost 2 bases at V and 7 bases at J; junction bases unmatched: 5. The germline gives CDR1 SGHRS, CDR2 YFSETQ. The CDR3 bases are TGCGCCAGCAGCTTCGAGGGACAGGTAAATTCACCCCTCCACTTT. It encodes CASSFEGQVNSPLHF.

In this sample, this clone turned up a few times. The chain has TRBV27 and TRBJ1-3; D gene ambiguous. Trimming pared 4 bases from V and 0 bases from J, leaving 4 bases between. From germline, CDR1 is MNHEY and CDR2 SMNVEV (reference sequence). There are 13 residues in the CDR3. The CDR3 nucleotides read TGTGCCAGCAGTTCCCGCTCTGGAAACACCATATATTTT. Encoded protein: CASSSRSGNTIYF.

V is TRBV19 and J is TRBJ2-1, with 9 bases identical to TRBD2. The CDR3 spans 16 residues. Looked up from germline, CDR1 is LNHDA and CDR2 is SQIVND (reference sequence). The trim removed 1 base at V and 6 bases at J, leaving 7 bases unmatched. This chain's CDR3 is CASSIVPAGGPNEQFF. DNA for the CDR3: TGTGCCAGTAGTATAGTCCCAGCGGGGGGCCCCAATGAGCAGTTCTTC. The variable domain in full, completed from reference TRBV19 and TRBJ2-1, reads DGGITQSPKYLFRKEGQNVTLSCEQNLNHDAMYWYRQDPGQGLRLIYYSQIVNDFQKGDIAEGYSVSREKKESFPLTVTSAQKNPTAFYLCASSIVPAGGPNEQFFGPGTRLTVL.

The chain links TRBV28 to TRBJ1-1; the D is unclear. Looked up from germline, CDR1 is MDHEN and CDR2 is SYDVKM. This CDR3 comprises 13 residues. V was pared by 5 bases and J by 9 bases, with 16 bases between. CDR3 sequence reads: CASSGRTAEQAFF. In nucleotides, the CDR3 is TGTGCCAGCAGTGGACGGACTGCCGAACAAGCTTTCTTT.

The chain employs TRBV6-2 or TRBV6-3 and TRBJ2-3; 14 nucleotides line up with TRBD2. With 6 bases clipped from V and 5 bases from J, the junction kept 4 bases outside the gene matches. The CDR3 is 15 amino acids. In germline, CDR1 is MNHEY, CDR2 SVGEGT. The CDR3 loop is CASSLGTSGGDTQYF. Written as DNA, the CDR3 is TGTGCCAGCAGCCTAGGGACTAGCGGGGGAGATACGCAGTATTTT.

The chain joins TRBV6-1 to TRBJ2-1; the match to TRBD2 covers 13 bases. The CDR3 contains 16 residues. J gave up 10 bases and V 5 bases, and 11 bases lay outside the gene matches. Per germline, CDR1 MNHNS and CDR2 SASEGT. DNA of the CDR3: TGTGCCAGCAGTCAAGGACTAGCGGGAGTAAGTGGCGAGCAGTTCTTC. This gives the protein CASSQGLAGVSGEQFF.

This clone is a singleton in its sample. The DNA for the CDR3 is TGTGCCAGCAGCTTGACCGGGACAGGGGGATCCTACGAGCAGTACGTC. It specifies CASSLTGTGGSYEQYV. The chain has TRBV7-8 and TRBJ2-7; 11 positions agree with TRBD1. Germline V gene sequence: CDR1 SGHVS, CDR2 FQNEAQ. This CDR3 contains 16 residues. V gave up 3 bases and J gave up 1 base; unmatched junction bases: 5.

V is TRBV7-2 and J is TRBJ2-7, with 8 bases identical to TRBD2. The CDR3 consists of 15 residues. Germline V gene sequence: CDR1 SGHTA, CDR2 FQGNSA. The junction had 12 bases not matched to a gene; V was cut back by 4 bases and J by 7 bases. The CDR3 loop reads CASSYLAGREGEQYF. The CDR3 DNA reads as TGTGCCAGCAGCTACCTAGCGGGCCGGGAGGGGGAGCAGTACTTC. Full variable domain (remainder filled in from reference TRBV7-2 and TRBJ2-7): GAGVSQSPSNKVTEKGKDVELRCDPISGHTALYWYRQSLGQGLEFLIYFQGNSAPDKSGLPSDRFSAERTGGSVSTLTIQRTQQEDSAVYLCASSYLAGREGEQYFGPGTRLTVT.

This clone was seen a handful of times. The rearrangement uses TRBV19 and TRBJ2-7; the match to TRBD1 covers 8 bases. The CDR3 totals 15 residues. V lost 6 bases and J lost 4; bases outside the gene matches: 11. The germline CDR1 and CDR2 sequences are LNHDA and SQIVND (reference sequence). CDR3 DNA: TGTGCCAGTAGCGTACAGGGGGGCCACACATACGAGCAGTACTTC. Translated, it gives CASSVQGGHTYEQYF.

CDR3 bases: TGCGCCACCCCGACAGGGGCCCAGCCCCAGCATTTT. It yields the protein CATPTGAQPQHF. The J gene is TRBJ1-5, the V gene TRBV5-1; TRBD1 matches at 8 bases. The CDR3 extends over 12 amino acids. V lost 9 bases and J lost 7; bases outside the gene matches: 6. Germline loops: CDR1 SGHRS, CDR2 YFSETQ.

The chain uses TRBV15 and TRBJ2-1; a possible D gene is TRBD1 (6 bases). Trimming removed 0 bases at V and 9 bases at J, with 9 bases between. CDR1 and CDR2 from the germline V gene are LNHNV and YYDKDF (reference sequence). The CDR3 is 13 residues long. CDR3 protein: CATSRDGRGEQFF. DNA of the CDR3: TGTGCCACCAGCAGAGATGGCAGGGGTGAGCAGTTCTTC.

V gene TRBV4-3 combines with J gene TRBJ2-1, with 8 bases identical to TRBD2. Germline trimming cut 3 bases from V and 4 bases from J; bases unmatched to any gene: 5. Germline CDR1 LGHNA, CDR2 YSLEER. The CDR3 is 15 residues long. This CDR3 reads CASSHFSGDYNEQFF. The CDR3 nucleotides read TGCGCCAGCAGCCACTTTAGCGGGGATTACAATGAGCAGTTCTTC.

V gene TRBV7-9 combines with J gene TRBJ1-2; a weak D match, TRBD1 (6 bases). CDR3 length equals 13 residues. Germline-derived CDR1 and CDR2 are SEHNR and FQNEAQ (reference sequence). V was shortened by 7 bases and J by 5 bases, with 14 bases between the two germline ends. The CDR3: CASNQQGTYGYTF. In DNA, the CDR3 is TGTGCCAGCAACCAACAGGGAACTTATGGCTACACCTTC.

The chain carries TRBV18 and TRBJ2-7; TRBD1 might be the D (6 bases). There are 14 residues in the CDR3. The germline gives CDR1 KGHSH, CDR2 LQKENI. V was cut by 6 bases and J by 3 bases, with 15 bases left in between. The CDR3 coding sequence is TGTGCCAGCTCGGCAAAGGGGGTAAGCTACGAGCAGTACGTC. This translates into CASSAKGVSYEQYV.

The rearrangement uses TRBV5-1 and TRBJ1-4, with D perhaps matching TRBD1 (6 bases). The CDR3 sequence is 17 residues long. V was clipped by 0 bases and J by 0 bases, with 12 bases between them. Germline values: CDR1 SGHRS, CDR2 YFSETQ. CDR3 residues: CASSLAPQGPTNEKLFF. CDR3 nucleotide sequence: TGCGCCAGCAGCTTGGCACCCCAGGGGCCAACTAATGAAAAACTGTTTTTT.

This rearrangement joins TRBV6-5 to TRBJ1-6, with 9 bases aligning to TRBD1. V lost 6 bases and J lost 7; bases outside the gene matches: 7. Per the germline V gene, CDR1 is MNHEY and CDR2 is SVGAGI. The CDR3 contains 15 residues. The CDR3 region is CASRQMTGGNSPLHF. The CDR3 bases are TGTGCCAGCAGGCAGATGACAGGGGGAAATTCACCCCTCCACTTT.